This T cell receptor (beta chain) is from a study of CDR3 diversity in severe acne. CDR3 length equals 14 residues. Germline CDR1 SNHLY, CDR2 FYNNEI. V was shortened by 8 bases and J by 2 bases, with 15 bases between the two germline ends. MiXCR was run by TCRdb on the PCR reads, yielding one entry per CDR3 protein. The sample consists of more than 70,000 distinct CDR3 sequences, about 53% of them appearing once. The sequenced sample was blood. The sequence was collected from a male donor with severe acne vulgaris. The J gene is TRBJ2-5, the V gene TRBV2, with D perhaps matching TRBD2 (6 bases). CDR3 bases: TGTGCCAGCCTAGCGCGAGAGATACAAGAGACCCAGTACTTC. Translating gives CASLAREIQETQYF.